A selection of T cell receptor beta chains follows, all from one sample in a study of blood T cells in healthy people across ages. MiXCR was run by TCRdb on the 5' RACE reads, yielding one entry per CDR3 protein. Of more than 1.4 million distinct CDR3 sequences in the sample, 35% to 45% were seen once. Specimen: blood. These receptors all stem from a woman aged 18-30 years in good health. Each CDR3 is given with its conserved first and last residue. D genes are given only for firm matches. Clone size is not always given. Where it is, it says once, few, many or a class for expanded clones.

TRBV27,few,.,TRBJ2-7,CASSFRWGQGYEQYF,TGTGCCAGCAGTTTTCGATGGGGACAAGGGTACGAGCAGTACTTC
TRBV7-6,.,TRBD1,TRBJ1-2,CASSSIPSGPGTGNGYTF,TGTGCCAGCAGCTCTATACCATCCGGCCCCGGGACAGGGAATGGCTACACCTTC
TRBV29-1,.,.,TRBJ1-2,CSVEGGPHNYGYTF,TGCAGCGTTGAAGGAGGGCCACATAACTATGGCTACACCTTC
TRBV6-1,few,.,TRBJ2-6,CASSTPWKSYTGGGANVLTF,TGTGCCAGCAGTACACCCTGGAAGAGTTACACGGGTGGTGGGGCCAACGTCCTGACTTTC
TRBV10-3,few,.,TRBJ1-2,CAISDSAGPDNLWGGYTF,TGTGCCATCAGTGATTCGGCGGGACCAGACAACCTGTGGGGTGGCTACACCTTC
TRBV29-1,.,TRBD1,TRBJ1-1,CSVVKPGQGTEAFF,TGCAGCGTCGTCAAACCGGGACAGGGAACTGAAGCTTTCTTT
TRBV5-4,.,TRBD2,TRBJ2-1,CASSGSSGLRNRNEQFF,TGTGCCAGCAGCGGCTCTAGCGGCCTAAGGAACCGGAATGAGCAGTTCTTC
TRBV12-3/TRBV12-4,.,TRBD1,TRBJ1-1,CASSDRGDTEAFF,TGTGCCAGCAGTGACAGGGGTGACACTGAAGCTTTCTTT
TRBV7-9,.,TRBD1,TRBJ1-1,CASSPLQGASTEAFF,TGTGCCAGCAGCCCTCTACAGGGGGCGAGCACTGAAGCTTTCTTT
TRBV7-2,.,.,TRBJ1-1,CASSERTLLSTGNTEAFF,TGTGCCAGCAGCGAACGAACCCTCCTCTCGACAGGGAACACTGAAGCTTTCTTT
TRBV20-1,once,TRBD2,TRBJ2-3,CSYRGTGTNTDTQYF,TGCAGTTATAGGGGAACTGGGACTAACACAGATACGCAGTATTTT
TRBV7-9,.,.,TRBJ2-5,CASSLPRGDETQYF,TGTGCCAGCAGCTTACCCAGGGGGGATGAGACCCAGTACTTC
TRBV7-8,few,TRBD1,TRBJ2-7,CASSLVGQYNEQYF,TGTGCCAGCAGCTTAGTGGGACAGTACAATGAGCAGTACTTC
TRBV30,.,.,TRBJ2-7,CAWSTYSYEQYF,TGTGCCTGGAGTACCTACTCCTACGAGCAGTACTTC
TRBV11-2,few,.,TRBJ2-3,CASSFSSPGGAETDTQYF,TGTGCCAGCAGCTTTTCTAGTCCGGGCGGGGCGGAAACAGATACGCAGTATTTT
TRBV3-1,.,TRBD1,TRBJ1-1,CASSQGQGKAFF,TGTGCCAGCAGCCAAGGACAGGGGAAGGCTTTCTTT
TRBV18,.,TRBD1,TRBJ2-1,CASSLQGQGAVEQFF,TGTGCCAGCTCACTACAGGGACAGGGGGCGGTTGAGCAGTTCTTC
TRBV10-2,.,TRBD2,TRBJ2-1,CASSGVAGVYNEQFF,TGCGCCAGCAGTGGTGTCGCGGGGGTTTACAATGAGCAGTTCTTC
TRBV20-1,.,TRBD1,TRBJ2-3,CSVDREADTQYF,TGCAGTGTGGACAGGGAGGCAGATACGCAGTATTTT
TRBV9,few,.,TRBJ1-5,CASSVGGGFNQPQHF,TGTGCCAGCAGCGTAGGTGGGGGCTTCAATCAGCCCCAGCATTTT
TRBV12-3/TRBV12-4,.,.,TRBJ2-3,CASSSTNSSTDTQYF,TGTGCCAGCAGTTCGACCAATTCTAGCACAGATACGCAGTATTTT
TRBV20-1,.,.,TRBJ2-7,CSAGQPALEQYF,TGCAGTGCTGGGCAGCCCGCTTTGGAGCAGTACTTC
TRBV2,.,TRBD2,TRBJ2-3,CASSESGGTDTQYF,TGTGCCAGCAGTGAGAGCGGGGGCACAGATACGCAGTATTTT
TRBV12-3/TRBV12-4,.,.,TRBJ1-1,CAGSSKPWNTEAFF,TGTGCCGGCAGTTCTAAACCTTGGAACACTGAAGCTTTCTTT
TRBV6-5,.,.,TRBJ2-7,CATLDTSYEQYF,TGTGCCACCTTAGACACTTCCTACGAGCAGTACTTC
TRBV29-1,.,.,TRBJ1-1,CSVEVGVAEALF,TGCAGCGTTGAGGTTGGGGTGGCTGAAGCTCTCTTT
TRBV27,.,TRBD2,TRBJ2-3,CASSFLGLAGGQDGTDTQYF,TGTGCCAGCAGTTTCCTGGGACTAGCGGGGGGCCAGGACGGCACAGATACGCAGTATTTT
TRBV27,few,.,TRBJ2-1,CASSQGWDELYNEQFF,TGTGCCAGCAGCCAGGGATGGGACGAATTATACAATGAGCAGTTCTTC
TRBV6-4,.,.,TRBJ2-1,CASSEWRGDYNEQFF,TGTGCCAGCAGTGAGTGGCGGGGAGACTACAATGAGCAGTTCTTC
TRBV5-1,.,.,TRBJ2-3,CASRGGRDTQYF,TGTGCCAGCAGGGGAGGGAGGGATACGCAGTATTTT
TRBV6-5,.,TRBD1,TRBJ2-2,CASSSTTGAGELFF,TGTGCCAGCAGTTCGACGACAGGGGCCGGGGAGCTGTTTTTT
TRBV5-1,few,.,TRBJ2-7,CASSREPTDTYEQYF,TGCGCCAGCAGCCGAGAGCCGACAGATACCTACGAGCAGTACTTC
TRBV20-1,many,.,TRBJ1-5,CSARTDSNQPQHF,TGCAGTGCAAGGACGGATAGCAATCAGCCCCAGCATTTT
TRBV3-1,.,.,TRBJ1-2,CASSQGGVDGYTF,TGTGCCAGCAGCCAAGGGGGCGTGGATGGCTACACCTTC
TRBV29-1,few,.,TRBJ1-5,CSVQSGTTYSNQPQHF,TGCAGCGTGCAGTCCGGGACAACTTATAGCAATCAGCCCCAGCATTTT
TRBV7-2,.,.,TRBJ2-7,CASSLGVSGKQYF,TGTGCCAGCAGCTTAGGAGTTAGTGGCAAGCAGTACTTC
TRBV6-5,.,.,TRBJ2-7,CASSRDPYYEQYF,TGTGCCAGCAGTCGGGACCCATACTACGAGCAGTACTTC
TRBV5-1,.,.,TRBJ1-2,CASSPGDDLSIWRGYTF,TGCGCCAGCAGCCCAGGGGATGATCTTTCCATATGGCGGGGCTACACCTTC
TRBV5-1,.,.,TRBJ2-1,CASSDSLGTTSSYNEQFF,TGCGCCAGCAGCGACTCCCTCGGGACCACCAGCTCCTACAATGAGCAGTTCTTC
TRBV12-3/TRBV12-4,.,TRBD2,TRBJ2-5,CASSGTSGGEETQYF,TGTGCCAGCAGTGGGACTAGCGGGGGGGAAGAGACCCAGTACTTC
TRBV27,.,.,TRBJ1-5,CASSLQLSNQPQHF,TGTGCCAGCAGTTTGCAGCTTAGCAATCAGCCCCAGCATTTT
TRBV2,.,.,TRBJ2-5,CAGNRHQQETQYF,TGTGCCGGCAACAGACACCAACAAGAGACCCAGTACTTC
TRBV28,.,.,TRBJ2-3,CASSFGASGTDTQYF,TGTGCCAGCAGTTTCGGCGCTAGCGGCACAGATACGCAGTATTTT
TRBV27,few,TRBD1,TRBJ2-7,CASSLGQGSREQYF,TGTGCCAGCAGTTTAGGACAGGGCAGCCGCGAGCAGTACTTC
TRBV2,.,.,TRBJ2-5,CASSSTLVGWETQYF,TGTGCCAGCAGCTCGACATTGGTGGGTTGGGAGACCCAGTACTTC
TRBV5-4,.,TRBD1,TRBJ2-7,CASSLRDRSHEQYF,TGTGCCAGCAGCCTGCGGGACAGGTCCCACGAGCAGTACTTC
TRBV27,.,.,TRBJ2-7,CASSGRAGAYEQYF,TGTGCCAGCTCAGGACGGGCCGGCGCTTACGAGCAGTACTTC
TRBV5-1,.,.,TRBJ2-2,CASSPRGLWAGENTNTGELFF,TGCGCCAGCAGCCCGCGGGGTCTCTGGGCAGGGGAAAATACGAACACCGGGGAGCTGTTTTTT
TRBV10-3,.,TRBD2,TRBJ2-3,CAISEILADTDTQYF,TGTGCCATCAGTGAGATCCTAGCGGACACAGATACGCAGTATTTT
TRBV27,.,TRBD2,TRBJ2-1,CARSLSGTSGANEQFF,TGTGCCCGCAGTTTATCGGGTACTAGCGGAGCCAATGAGCAGTTCTTC
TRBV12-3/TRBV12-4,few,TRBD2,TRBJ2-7,CASRDGGGSYEQYF,TGTGCCAGCCGCGATGGGGGGGGGAGCTACGAGCAGTACTTC
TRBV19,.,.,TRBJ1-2,CASSLAVFDGYTF,TGTGCCAGTAGTCTGGCAGTGTTTGATGGCTACACCTTC
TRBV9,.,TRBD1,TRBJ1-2,CASSTHTQTGTYGYTF,TGTGCCAGCAGCACACACACCCAGACAGGGACCTATGGCTACACCTTC
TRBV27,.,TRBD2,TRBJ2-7,CASGGLAWYEQYF,TGTGCCAGCGGGGGACTAGCGTGGTACGAGCAGTACTTC
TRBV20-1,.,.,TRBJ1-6,CSAREGVSYNSPLHF,TGCAGTGCTAGAGAGGGGGTCTCCTATAATTCACCCCTCCACTTT
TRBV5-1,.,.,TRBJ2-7,CASSQAPISLSYEQYF,TGCGCCAGCAGCCAAGCCCCGATCTCTTTATCCTACGAGCAGTACTTC